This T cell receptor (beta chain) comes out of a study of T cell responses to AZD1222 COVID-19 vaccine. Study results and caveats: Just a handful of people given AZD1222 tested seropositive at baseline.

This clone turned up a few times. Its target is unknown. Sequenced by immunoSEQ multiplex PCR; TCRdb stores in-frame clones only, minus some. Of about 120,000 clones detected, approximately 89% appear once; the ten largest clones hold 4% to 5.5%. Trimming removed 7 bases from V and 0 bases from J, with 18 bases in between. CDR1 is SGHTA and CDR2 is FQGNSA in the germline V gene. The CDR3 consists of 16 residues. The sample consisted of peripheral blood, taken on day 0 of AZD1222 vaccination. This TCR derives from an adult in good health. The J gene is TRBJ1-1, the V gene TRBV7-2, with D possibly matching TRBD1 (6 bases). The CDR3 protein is CASKKRGGAMNTEAFF. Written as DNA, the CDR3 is TGTGCCAGCAAAAAGAGGGGGGGCGCGATGAACACTGAAGCTTTCTTT.